Detailed here is one TCR beta chain. The read gets to within 3 residues of the CDR3 end, and the germline J gene fills in the rest. The data were produced by immunoSEQ multiplex PCR, yet TCRdb's version contains in-frame clones alone and is incomplete. The sample has over 45,000 clones; the top ten hold 0.85%. Germline CDR1 is DFQATT and CDR2 is SNEGSKA (reference sequence). The CDR3 has 11 residues. V lost 8 bases to trimming and J lost 3 bases; unmatched junction nucleotides: 2. The sample comes from a study of Tregs in tolerant kidney transplant recipients. The receptor was derived from a human donor who received a combined kidney and bone marrow transplant. The sample consisted of CD4+ T cells from blood, taken before the transplant. The chain links TRBV20-1 to TRBJ2-7; 9 positions agree with TRBD1. CDR3 amino acids: CSSGQGYEQYF. The sequenced CDR3 bases are TGCAGTTCGGGACAGGGCTACGAG.